A few counts support the clone carrying this T cell receptor (beta chain). Its antigen is still unknown. This entry belongs to a study of cytomegalovirus exposure and HLA in healthy donors. Sequencing was performed with immunoSEQ multiplex PCR; in TCRdb, only in-frame clones are kept and a portion is missing. The sample consists of about 280,000 clones, 80% to 90% of them appearing once. The study's findings and limits: Associated with cytomegalovirus, according to the listing, were fewer than 200 TCR beta chains.

The clonotype comes from a woman between 18 and 29 years old in good health and CMV-seronegative. Material: PBMCs.

CDR3 in amino acids: CASSLVGAGDGYTF. In DNA, the CDR3 is TGCGCCAGCAGCTTGGTGGGGGCCGGAGATGGCTACACCTTC. The rearrangement joins TRBV5-1 to TRBJ1-2, with D possibly being TRBD1 (6 bases). The germline CDR1 and CDR2 sequences are SGHRS and YFSETQ. The V end was cut by 0 bases, the J end by 6 bases, with 12 bases between. This CDR3 is built from 14 residues.